This T cell receptor (beta chain) was captured in a study of early T cells in non-severe SARS-CoV-2 infection. Looking at the study overall: Bulk RNA isolated from unsorted whole blood underwent sequencing; chains were not paired.

This clonotype appeared many times. What it recognizes is unknown. Molecules of cDNA were individually given unique molecular identifiers that were attached to them. Each CDR3 protein is one row after TCRdb ran MiXCR on the 5' RACE reads. Of around 80,000 distinct CDR3 sequences listed, about 10% are singletons. The study, taken as a whole, reports: Matching results from VDJdb favored anti-spike CD8 responses, leaving private and CD4 specificities undetected.

The CDR3 has 13 residues. V lost 5 bases and J 8 bases, leaving 15 bases between the germline ends. Looked up from germline, CDR1 is MDHEN and CDR2 is SYDVKM. Sequencing used whole blood, obtained at baseline. The chain links TRBV28 to TRBJ1-2; D is perhaps TRBD1 (6 bases). The TCR comes from an adult who was a healthcare worker with PCR-confirmed SARS-CoV-2 infection or an uninfected control (not recorded which). The DNA of the CDR3 is TGTGCCAGCAGTGGAGACAGGTTCGGGGGCTACACCTTC. Translation gives CASSGDRFGGYTF.